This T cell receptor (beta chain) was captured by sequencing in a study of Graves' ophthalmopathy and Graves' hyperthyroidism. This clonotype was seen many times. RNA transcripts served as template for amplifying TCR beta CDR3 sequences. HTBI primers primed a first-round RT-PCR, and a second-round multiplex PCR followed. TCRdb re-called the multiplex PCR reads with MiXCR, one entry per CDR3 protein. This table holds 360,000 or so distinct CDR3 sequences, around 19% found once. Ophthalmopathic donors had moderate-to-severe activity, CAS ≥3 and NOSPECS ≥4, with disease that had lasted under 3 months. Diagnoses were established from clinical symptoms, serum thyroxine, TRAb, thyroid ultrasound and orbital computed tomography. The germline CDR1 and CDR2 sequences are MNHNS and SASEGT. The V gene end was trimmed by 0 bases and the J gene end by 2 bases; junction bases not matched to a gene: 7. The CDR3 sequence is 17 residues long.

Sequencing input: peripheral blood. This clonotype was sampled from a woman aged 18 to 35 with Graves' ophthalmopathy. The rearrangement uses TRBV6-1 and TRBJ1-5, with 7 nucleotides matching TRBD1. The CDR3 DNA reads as TGTGCCAGCAGTGAAGCCGGGACAGTGGGGGGCAATCAGCCCCAGCATTTT. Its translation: CASSEAGTVGGNQPQHF.